The TCR beta chain under discussion was sequenced for a study of T cells after yellow fever vaccination. The study's findings and limits: Most primary-vaccination clones recurred post-booster (approximately 95% CD4, more than 85% CD8). Bulk-population clonotypes that are abundant could appear as contaminants in FACS-sorted repertoires. Some clonotypes, a small share, were shared between CD4 and CD8 compartments.

The CDR3 is 11 residues long. V lost 3 bases and J lost 7, with 6 bases in between. The germline V gene has CDR1 MDHEN and CDR2 SYDVKM. A universal primer site and UMIs were added as TCR cDNA was made by 5'RACE template switching. TCRdb re-called the 5' RACE reads through MiXCR, storing one row per CDR3 protein. This table holds under 200,000 distinct CDR3 sequences, 9.5% to 12% found once. Remarks on this clonotype: Its cognate antigen is unknown.

The source is a man between 18 and 35 years old who received the YFV17D yellow fever vaccine. This sequence joins TRBV28 and TRBJ2-5; possibly TRBD1 for D (6 bases). This sample comprised CD8+ T cells sorted from PBMCs, obtained 15 days after the yellow fever booster vaccination. CDR3 DNA: TGTGCCAGCAGTTTGGGGGCGACCCAGTACTTC. It translates to CASSLGATQYF.